A single sample is the source of the 20 T cell receptor beta chains below, sequenced in a study of blood T cell repertoires in COVID-19. The table came from immunoSEQ multiplex PCR; TCRdb's copy has only in-frame clones and leaves some out. This table has 180,000 or so clones, over 75% appearing once. Sequencing was carried out using PBMCs or T cells enriched from blood (not recorded which). These TCRs come from a man aged 45-60 years who had recovered from COVID-19.

The chain carries TRBV27 and TRBJ1-2; 10 nucleotides match TRBD1. J was trimmed by 7 bases and V by 5 bases; bases with no gene match: 1. The CDR3 runs to 12 residues. CDR1 is MNHEY and CDR2 is SMNVEV in the germline V gene (reference sequence). CDR3 in DNA: TGTGCCAGCAGTGACAGGGGGCTTGGCTACACCTTC. It specifies CASSDRGLGYTF.

The chain joins TRBV11-2 to TRBJ2-7, with D tentatively TRBD2 (6 bases). Germline lookup yields CDR1 SGHAT and CDR2 FQNNGV. V was shortened by 1 base and J by 3 bases, with 13 bases between the two germline ends. The CDR3 has 15 amino acids. The CDR3 loop is CASSLVGGKDYEQYF. The CDR3 DNA sequence: TGTGCCAGCAGCTTAGTGGGGGGTAAGGACTACGAGCAGTACTTC.

This clone occurred once. The chain combines TRBV19 with TRBJ2-3; TRBD2 is a possible D gene (6 bases). Germline V CDR1 and CDR2: LNHDA, SQIVND (reference sequence). Trimming shortened V by 2 bases and J by 1 base, and 13 bases separated the two germline ends. There are 16 residues in the CDR3. The CDR3, as DNA: TGTGCCAGTAGTATATCCAGGCCTAGCGGCACAGATACGCAGTATTTT. It specifies CASSISRPSGTDTQYF.

This chain uses TRBV28 with TRBJ2-7; D gene ambiguous. CDR3 length: 13 amino acids. Germline assignment: CDR1 MDHEN and CDR2 SYDVKM. V shed 6 bases and J shed 4 bases, with 13 bases lying between them. The CDR3 here is CASRVRLAYEQYF. The CDR3, as DNA: TGTGCCAGCAGGGTACGACTGGCGTACGAGCAGTACTTC.

This chain links TRBV28 with TRBJ2-3; 7 nucleotides match TRBD2. In germline, CDR1 is MDHEN, CDR2 SYDVKM. The CDR3 is 15 amino acids. V dropped 2 bases and J dropped 2; count of bases not matched to a gene: 4. CDR3: CASSLALAATDTQYF. CDR3 nucleotide sequence: TGTGCCAGCAGTTTAGCGCTAGCGGCCACAGATACGCAGTATTTT.

This chain uses TRBV7-8 with TRBJ2-7; tentative D call: TRBD2 (6 bases). The germline CDR1 and CDR2 sequences are SGHVS and FQNEAQ. This CDR3 comprises 14 residues. The V end was cut by 5 bases, the J end by 4 bases, with 15 bases between. The CDR3, as DNA: TGTGCCAGCAGCGCCACCGGGACTCGGTACGAGCAGTACTTC. It encodes CASSATGTRYEQYF.

This chain uses TRBV27 with TRBJ2-7; no definite D call. The ends were cut back, 6 bases at V and 0 bases at J, with 9 bases in the middle. This CDR3 comprises 13 residues. The V gene's germline CDR1 is MNHEY and CDR2 SMNVEV (reference sequence). The CDR3 sequence is CASSLKPSYEQYF. The CDR3, as DNA: TGTGCCAGCAGCTTAAAGCCCTCCTACGAGCAGTACTTC.

This chain uses TRBV30 with TRBJ1-5; D remains ambiguous. Looked up from germline, CDR1 is GTSNPN and CDR2 is SVGIG (reference sequence). Deletions cut 2 bases from V and 3 bases from J, with 8 bases between. The CDR3 is made up of 13 amino acids. The CDR3 is CAWSQKTNQPQHF. The DNA for the CDR3 is TGTGCCTGGAGTCAGAAAACCAATCAGCCCCAGCATTTT.

V usage is TRBV28 and J usage is TRBJ1-1, with D tentatively TRBD1 (6 bases). V lost 8 bases and J 6 bases, leaving 19 bases between the germline ends. Germline CDR1 reads MDHEN; CDR2 reads SYDVKM. This CDR3 has 14 residues. The CDR3 coding sequence is TGTGCCAGCCGTCGACCGGGGGGGGCCGCTGAAGCTTTCTTT. Amino acid sequence: CASRRPGGAAEAFF.

The gene calls are TRBV6-5 and TRBJ1-2, with no clear D. V lost 8 bases and J lost 6, with 16 bases in between. The CDR3 covers 13 residues. Germline assignment: CDR1 MNHEY and CDR2 SVGAGI. The CDR3 region is CASAPLNEDGYTF. In DNA, the CDR3 is TGTGCCAGCGCACCCCTTAATGAGGATGGCTACACCTTC.

This chain links TRBV28 with TRBJ2-3, with D hard to call. Per the germline V gene, CDR1 is MDHEN and CDR2 is SYDVKM. Trimming pared 5 bases from V and 0 bases from J, leaving 6 bases between. This CDR3 contains 13 residues. CDR3 protein: CASSETSTDTQYF. The CDR3 DNA is TGTGCCAGCAGTGAGACTAGCACAGATACGCAGTATTTT.

V gene TRBV2 combines with J gene TRBJ1-2; TRBD1 matches at 8 bases. Germline lookup yields CDR1 SNHLY and CDR2 FYNNEI. This CDR3 has 14 residues. V lost 4 bases to trimming and J lost 4 bases; unmatched junction nucleotides: 5. The CDR3 loop reads CASSVSGQGYGYTF. In DNA, the CDR3 is TGTGCCAGCAGTGTATCAGGACAGGGCTATGGCTACACCTTC.

This CDR3 reads CASSPLGTGASTEAFF. CDR3 DNA sequence: TGTGCCAGCTCACCACTCGGGACAGGGGCGTCCACTGAAGCTTTCTTT. This chain links TRBV18 with TRBJ1-1; 10 bases match TRBD1. CDR1 and CDR2 from the germline V gene are KGHSH and LQKENI. The CDR3 sequence is 16 residues long. With V trimmed by 1 base and J by 4 bases, 6 bases remained unmatched.

The V call is TRBV5-1, the J call TRBJ2-2; 13 nucleotides agree with TRBD2. CDR3 length: 15 residues. From germline, CDR1 is SGHRS and CDR2 YFSETQ. V trimming: 2 bases; J trimming: 6 bases; junction bases outside the gene matches: 1. This chain's CDR3 is CASSLLAGGPGELFF. The CDR3 DNA follows: TGCGCCAGCAGCTTACTAGCGGGAGGGCCCGGGGAGCTGTTTTTT.

The V gene is TRBV28, the J gene TRBJ2-1; D might be TRBD1 (5 bases). CDR3 length: 16 residues. Germline CDR1 and CDR2: MDHEN and SYDVKM. Trimming left V 4 bases short and J 0 bases short, with 13 bases between. CDR3 nucleotide sequence: TGTGCCAGCAGTTCGATAAGGGGTCCCTCCTACAATGAGCAGTTCTTC. Its translation is CASSSIRGPSYNEQFF.

This sequence joins TRBV3-1 (or the pseudogene TRBV3-2) and TRBJ2-5, with 7 bases aligning to TRBD1. Germline V gene data show CDR1 as LGHDT and CDR2 as YNNKEL (reference sequence). After removal of 1 base from V and 6 bases from J, the junction contained 5 bases not matched to a gene. CDR3 length: 14 residues. As DNA, the CDR3 is TGTGCCAGCAGCCAAGCCCCGGGACAGAAGACCCAGTACTTC. Amino acids: CASSQAPGQKTQYF.

This clone has just one count. The V call is TRBV5-1, the J call TRBJ2-7, with 9 bases fitting TRBD1. Germline V gives CDR1 SGHRS, CDR2 YFSETQ. CDR3 length equals 16 residues. J was trimmed by 6 bases and V by 7 bases; bases with no gene match: 17. The CDR3 nucleotides read TGCGCCAGCTGCCGAGGGGAGGACAGGGGATTTGGCGAGCAGTACTTC. This gives the protein CASCRGEDRGFGEQYF. The variable domain in full, with the rest retrieved from reference TRBV5-1 and TRBJ2-7, is KAGVTQTPRYLIKTRGQQVTLSCSPISGHRSVSWYQQTPGQGLQFLFEYFSETQRNKGNFPGRFSGRQFSNSRSEMNVSTLELGDSALYLCASCRGEDRGFGEQYFGPGTRLTVT.

V usage is TRBV11-3 and J usage is TRBJ2-1; D gene uncertain. The CDR3 runs 12 residues. From germline, CDR1 is SGHNT and CDR2 YENEEA. Trimming pared 1 base from V and 9 bases from J, leaving 7 bases between. The DNA for the CDR3 is TGTGCCAGCAGCTTAGGCCTCGGTGAGCAGTTCTTC. Its protein product is CASSLGLGEQFF.

The chain recombines TRBV18 with TRBJ1-4, with 9 positions matching TRBD1. The CDR3 has 14 amino acids. CDR1 and CDR2 (germline): KGHSH, LQKENI. V lost 6 bases, J lost 8 bases, and 7 bases stayed unmatched. The CDR3 nucleotides are TGTGCCAGCTCGGACAGGGGATCGTCGGAAAAACTGTTTTTT. Translated: CASSDRGSSEKLFF. The full variable domain, completed using reference TRBV18 and TRBJ1-4, is NAGVMQNPRHLVRRRGQEARLRCSPMKGHSHVYWYRQLPEEGLKFMVYLQKENIIDESGMPKERFSAEFPKEGPSILRIQQVVRGDSAAYFCASSDRGSSEKLFFGSGTQLSVL.

This rearrangement joins TRBV11-3 to TRBJ1-5, with D possibly being TRBD1 (5 bases). Germline loops: CDR1 SGHNT, CDR2 YENEEA. This CDR3 is 12 amino acids long. Trimming stripped 9 bases from V and 6 bases from J, with 12 bases between. This chain's CDR3 is CASREGAQPQHF. DNA of the CDR3: TGTGCCAGTCGAGAAGGGGCTCAGCCCCAGCATTTT.